The 18 T cell receptor beta chains below all came from one sample that was sequenced in a study of Ad26.COV2.S vaccination and SARS-CoV-2 variants. Assay: immunoSEQ multiplex PCR; the TCRdb copy retains only in-frame clones and omits some. The table includes some 39,000 clones, approximately 80% detected once. The specimen comprised peripheral blood, sampled after recovery from COVID-19. These receptors came from a human donor who had recovered from COVID-19.

The chain carries TRBV7-9 and TRBJ1-6; tentative D call: TRBD1 (5 bases). V was shortened by 5 bases and J by 6 bases, with 11 bases between the two germline ends. Per germline, CDR1 SEHNR and CDR2 FQNEAQ (reference sequence). The CDR3 totals 14 residues. CDR3 coding DNA: TGTGCCAGCAGCCACCAGGGTTTTAATTCACCCCTCCACTTT. Amino acids: CASSHQGFNSPLHF.

In its sample, this clone was seen once. V usage is TRBV28 and J usage is TRBJ1-3; 7 positions agree with TRBD1. Germline V gene data show CDR1 as MDHEN and CDR2 as SYDVKM. The CDR3 covers 16 residues. V lost 7 bases to trimming and J lost 3 bases; unmatched junction nucleotides: 12. CDR3 protein: CASTVAGTEFGNTIYF. CDR3 DNA sequence: TGTGCCAGCACCGTCGCCGGGACAGAGTTTGGAAACACCATATATTTT.

The chain recombines TRBV3-1 (or the pseudogene TRBV3-2) with TRBJ1-3; D gene unclear. Trimming stripped 3 bases from V and 4 bases from J, with 7 bases between. The CDR3 contains 13 residues. CDR1 LGHDT and CDR2 YNNKEL come from the germline V gene (reference sequence). The CDR3 region is CASSQADGNTIYF. CDR3 coding DNA: TGTGCCAGCAGCCAGGCGGACGGAAACACCATATATTTT.

The chain combines TRBV7-2 with TRBJ2-3; TRBD2 is a possible D gene (7 bases). V dropped 5 bases and J dropped 0 bases, with 18 bases sitting between them. CDR3 size: 17 residues. The germline V gene has CDR1 SGHTA and CDR2 FQGNSA. The CDR3 protein is CASSGRGGSPSTDTQYF. CDR3 nucleotides: TGTGCCAGCAGCGGAAGGGGGGGTTCTCCGAGCACAGATACGCAGTATTTT.

The chain is built from TRBV27 and TRBJ1-5, with TRBD1 matching 9 bases. Per germline, CDR1 MNHEY and CDR2 SMNVEV (reference sequence). The CDR3 is made up of 18 amino acids. V was clipped by 7 bases and J by 0 bases; unmatched bases: 13. The CDR3 region is CASTPRGTGLYSNQPQHF. The CDR3 nucleotides read TGTGCCAGCACTCCAAGGGGGACAGGGCTTTATAGCAATCAGCCCCAGCATTTT.

This clone was detected only a few times. The chain uses TRBV5-1 and TRBJ1-4; 7 bases are shared with TRBD1. Germline CDR1 is SGHRS and CDR2 is YFSETQ. This CDR3 is 14 amino acids long. V gave up 4 bases and J gave up 5 bases; unmatched junction bases: 5. The CDR3 loop is CASSLGQVNEKLFF. Written as DNA, the CDR3 is TGCGCCAGCAGCCTCGGACAGGTCAATGAAAAACTGTTTTTT.

The chain couples TRBV27 to TRBJ1-5, with unresolved D. This CDR3 has 12 amino acids. Germline V gene data show CDR1 as MNHEY and CDR2 as SMNVEV (reference sequence). Trimming shortened V by 3 bases and J by 6 bases, and 6 bases separated the two germline ends. CDR3 bases: TGTGCCAGCAGTTTGATGGGTCAGCCCCAGCATTTT. It translates to CASSLMGQPQHF.

This chain links TRBV20-1 with TRBJ2-1; no definite D call. CDR3 length: 14 amino acids. CDR1 DFQATT and CDR2 SNEGSKA come from the germline V gene (reference sequence). V was cut by 3 bases and J by 6 bases, with 15 bases left in between. CDR3 loop: CSASPLGPGNEQFF. The CDR3 region has the DNA TGCAGTGCTAGTCCACTGGGTCCTGGCAATGAGCAGTTCTTC.

This clone is a singleton in its sample. The chain uses TRBV5-1 and TRBJ2-7; 10 bases fit TRBD2. This CDR3 contains 16 residues. Trimming took 3 bases from V and 1 from J; bases not matched to a gene: 7. CDR1 and CDR2 from the germline V gene are SGHRS and YFSETQ. This CDR3 reads CASSSTPSGSSYEQYF. Written as DNA, the CDR3 is TGCGCCAGCAGCTCGACCCCTAGCGGGAGTTCCTACGAGCAGTACTTC.

The chain combines TRBV29-1 with TRBJ1-1; 7 bases fit TRBD1. The germline gives CDR1 SQVTM, CDR2 ANQGSEA. The V segment lost 5 bases and the J segment 1 base; nucleotides outside the gene matches: 4. There are 13 residues in the CDR3. DNA for the CDR3: TGCAGCGTTACGGGACAGTCGAACACTGAAGCTTTCTTT. Translated, it gives CSVTGQSNTEAFF.

This clone was seen once. The CDR3 DNA reads as TGTGCCAGCAGCTCCAAGGCCGGGCGGGGGGACCACAATGAGCAGTTCTTC. This sequence encodes CASSSKAGRGDHNEQFF. The rearrangement joins TRBV7-9 to TRBJ2-1; TRBD2 matches at 8 bases. The trim removed 4 bases at V and 5 bases at J, leaving 13 bases unmatched. CDR3 length: 17 residues. Germline V lookup: CDR1 SEHNR, CDR2 FQNEAQ (reference sequence).

The chain links TRBV7-2 to TRBJ2-7; D remains unclear. Germline V gene data show CDR1 as SGHTA and CDR2 as FQGNSA. V was pared by 3 bases and J by 2 bases, with 8 bases between. This CDR3 comprises 13 residues. CDR3 residues: CASSFQRTYEQYF. Written as DNA, the CDR3 is TGTGCCAGCAGCTTCCAGCGCACCTACGAGCAGTACTTC.

This clone was observed at least ten times. The chain links TRBV5-4 to TRBJ1-2; the D gene is possibly TRBD1 (6 bases). CDR3 length equals 13 residues. The V gene lost 4 bases and the J gene lost 4 bases, with 11 bases spanning the gap. Germline V gene lookup returns CDR1 SGHNT and CDR2 YYREEE (reference sequence). The CDR3 nucleotides are TGTGCCAGCAGCCCGGACAGCGTCTATGGCTACACCTTC. It translates to CASSPDSVYGYTF.

This clone was observed a handful of times. This sequence joins TRBV3-1 (or the pseudogene TRBV3-2) and TRBJ2-7, with 8 bases matching TRBD2. CDR1 and CDR2 from the germline V gene are LGHDT and YNNKEL (reference sequence). This CDR3 is built from 17 residues. The V gene end was trimmed by 4 bases and the J gene end by 7 bases; junction bases not matched to a gene: 18. The chain's CDR3 is CASSLGTLAGTAREQYF. The CDR3 DNA follows: TGTGCCAGCAGCCTCGGAACTTTAGCGGGAACCGCCCGTGAGCAGTACTTC.

The chain uses TRBV11-2 and TRBJ2-1; D is perhaps TRBD1 (5 bases). The CDR3 covers 13 residues. From germline, CDR1 is SGHAT and CDR2 FQNNGV. V lost 1 base and J 13 bases, leaving 14 bases between the germline ends. DNA of the CDR3: TGTGCCAGCAGCTTAGTTATGGGGCAGGGACAGTTCTTC. Protein product: CASSLVMGQGQFF.

This sequence joins TRBV24-1 and TRBJ2-7; TRBD1 might be the D (5 bases). The CDR3 runs 13 residues. Trimming stripped 2 bases from V and 4 bases from J, with 8 bases between. Germline V gene sequence: CDR1 KGHDR, CDR2 SFDVKD. The CDR3 here is CATSDSGHYEQYF. The CDR3 DNA is TGTGCCACCAGTGATTCTGGACATTACGAGCAGTACTTC.

This clone has a single count. The V gene is TRBV5-6, the J gene TRBJ1-5; the match to TRBD1 covers 9 bases. The CDR3 runs to 15 residues. V trimming: 4 bases; J trimming: 1 base; junction bases outside the gene matches: 3. Germline loops: CDR1 SGHDT, CDR2 YYEEEE. Here the CDR3 reads CASSLTGGSNQPQHF. Written as DNA, the CDR3 is TGTGCCAGCAGCCTGACAGGGGGGAGCAATCAGCCCCAGCATTTT.

This chain links TRBV3-1 (or the pseudogene TRBV3-2) with TRBJ2-1, with D possibly called TRBD1 or TRBD2 (5 bases each). The V gene lost 1 base and the J gene lost 4 bases, with 20 bases spanning the gap. The V gene's germline CDR1 is LGHDT and CDR2 YNNKEL (reference sequence). The CDR3 totals 18 residues. The CDR3 is CASSQVGLAPGPYNEQFF. The CDR3 coding sequence is TGTGCCAGCAGCCAAGTGGGGCTAGCTCCGGGGCCATACAATGAGCAGTTCTTC.